Listed below are T cell receptor beta chains from one sample, sequenced in a study of OX40 agonist ivuxolimab in advanced cancers. TCRdb keeps only in-frame clones here, not all; method: immunoSEQ multiplex PCR. The data show about 79,000 clones, about nine tenths seen once. The sample was CD4+ or CD8+ T cells sorted from blood, taken in a trial of the OX40 agonist ivuxolimab. These receptors were collected from an adult with an advanced solid tumor such as melanoma, head and neck, liver or kidney cancer. Both conserved end residues are part of each CDR3. D genes are given only for firm matches. The listing skips clone size in some rows; elsewhere it reads once, few, many or a size class.

d_gene,abundance,v_gene,j_gene,CDR3aa,CDR3nt
TRBD1,-,TRBV11-3,TRBJ2-1,CASSFGQGTYNEQFF,TGTGCCAGCAGTTTTGGACAGGGCACGTACAATGAGCAGTTCTTC
-,-,TRBV7-6,TRBJ2-2,CASSLAGRTTGELFF,TGTGCCAGCAGCTTAGCCGGGAGAACCACCGGGGAGCTGTTTTTT
TRBD1,-,TRBV6-5,TRBJ1-5,CASSYSGTGNQPQHF,TGTGCCAGCAGTTACTCGGGGACAGGCAATCAGCCCCAGCATTTT
-,-,TRBV30,TRBJ1-3,CAWQGSSGNTIYF,TGTGCCTGGCAGGGGAGCTCTGGAAACACCATATATTTT
-,-,TRBV2,TRBJ2-2,CASSARGWTGELFF,TGTGCCAGCAGTGCCAGGGGATGGACCGGGGAGCTGTTTTTT
TRBD2,once,TRBV7-2,TRBJ2-1,CASSSGGASGPYNEQFF,TGTGCCAGCAGCTCCGGGGGGGCTAGCGGGCCCTACAATGAGCAGTTCTTC
-,few,TRBV30,TRBJ1-2,CAWGEQSFYGYTF,TGTGCCTGGGGGGAGCAGTCATTCTATGGCTACACCTTC
-,-,TRBV20-1,TRBJ1-2,CSAGGESDTF,TGCAGTGCTGGGGGGGAAAGTGACACCTTC
-,few,TRBV7-9,TRBJ1-4,CASSLGQLLDEKLFF,TGTGCCAGCAGCTTAGGACAGTTACTCGATGAAAAACTGTTTTTT
-,-,TRBV28,TRBJ1-2,CASKLQGDNYGYTF,TGTGCCAGCAAACTACAGGGTGATAACTATGGCTACACCTTC
-,-,TRBV28,TRBJ2-7,CASSVGAGEFYEQYF,TGTGCCAGCAGCGTTGGGGCAGGGGAGTTTTACGAGCAGTACTTC
TRBD1,few,TRBV10-2,TRBJ1-1,CASSRQGPNTEAFF,TGCGCCAGCAGTAGACAGGGGCCGAACACTGAAGCTTTCTTT
-,-,TRBV5-6,TRBJ2-6,CASSRRDSGANVLTF,TGTGCCAGCAGCCGCAGGGACTCTGGGGCCAACGTCCTGACTTTC
-,-,TRBV10-3,TRBJ2-6,CAIRESSGANVLTF,TGTGCCATCAGGGAAAGCTCTGGGGCCAACGTCCTGACTTTC
-,-,TRBV5-6,TRBJ2-1,CASSYGTVDNEQFF,TGTGCCAGCAGCTACGGGACGGTGGACAATGAGCAGTTCTTC
TRBD1,-,TRBV5-1,TRBJ1-2,CASSPDGQGNYGYTF,TGCGCCAGCAGCCCGGATGGACAGGGGAACTATGGCTACACCTTC
-,-,TRBV19,TRBJ1-2,CASSKVGYGYTF,TGTGCCAGTAGTAAGGTGGGCTATGGCTACACCTTC
TRBD2,-,TRBV18,TRBJ2-1,CASSRGLAGANEQFF,TGTGCCAGCTCCCGTGGACTAGCGGGAGCTAATGAGCAGTTCTTC
-,-,TRBV30,TRBJ2-7,CAWSGTYEQYF,TGTGCCTGGAGCGGCACCTACGAGCAGTACTTC
-,-,TRBV6-1,TRBJ2-3,CASSEVAGFTDTQYF,TGTGCCAGCAGTGAAGTTGCGGGGTTCACAGATACGCAGTATTTT
-,-,TRBV27,TRBJ2-3,CASSLSTSTDTQYF,TGTGCCAGCAGTTTATCGACTAGCACAGATACGCAGTATTTT
-,-,TRBV25-1,TRBJ2-1,CASKGYNEQFF,TGTGCCAGCAAGGGGTACAATGAGCAGTTCTTC
-,-,TRBV7-9,TRBJ1-5,CASSSDSFSNQPQHF,TGTGCCAGCAGCTCAGACAGTTTTAGCAATCAGCCCCAGCATTTT
-,-,TRBV7-9,TRBJ1-3,CASSLGIAGNTIYF,TGTGCCAGCAGCTTGGGGATTGCTGGAAACACCATATATTTT
TRBD2,-,TRBV18,TRBJ2-3,CASSPSRGGQYF,TGTGCCAGCTCCCCTTCCCGGGGGGGGCAGTATTTT
TRBD1,-,TRBV5-6,TRBJ2-5,CASSYGQGVLETQYF,TGTGCCAGCAGCTACGGACAGGGGGTTTTGGAGACCCAGTACTTC
TRBD2,-,TRBV7-3,TRBJ2-3,CASSLSGSASDTQYF,TGTGCCAGCAGCCTTAGCGGGAGCGCCTCAGATACGCAGTATTTT
TRBD1,-,TRBV29-1,TRBJ1-1,CSGIGGQANTEAFF,TGCAGCGGGATAGGAGGACAGGCGAACACTGAAGCTTTCTTT
TRBD1,once,TRBV6-5,TRBJ1-2,CASSKLDRQEGGYTF,TGTGCCAGCAGTAAACTGGACAGGCAGGAGGGTGGCTACACCTTC
TRBD1,-,TRBV6-1,TRBJ2-7,CASSEGDRVLYEQYF,TGTGCCAGCAGTGAGGGGGACAGGGTCCTCTACGAGCAGTACTTC
-,-,TRBV5-1,TRBJ1-1,CASSLRQGSTEAFF,TGCGCCAGCAGCTTGCGGCAGGGAAGTACTGAAGCTTTCTTT
TRBD2,-,TRBV5-6,TRBJ2-1,CASSLVASGYNEQFF,TGTGCCAGCAGCTTGGTGGCTAGCGGCTACAATGAGCAGTTCTTC
TRBD2,-,TRBV11-3,TRBJ2-1,CASSLVAGASYNEQFF,TGTGCCAGCAGCTTAGTAGCGGGAGCTTCCTACAATGAGCAGTTCTTC
-,-,TRBV5-1,TRBJ2-7,CASSLEVANPQQYF,TGCGCCAGCAGCTTGGAGGTGGCCAATCCGCAGCAGTACTTC
TRBD1,-,TRBV15,TRBJ2-2,CATSRGQGDTGELFF,TGTGCCACCAGCAGAGGCCAGGGGGACACCGGGGAGCTGTTTTTT
-,-,TRBV15,TRBJ2-7,CATSRGNEEGEQYF,TGTGCCACCAGCAGAGGAAACGAGGAGGGCGAGCAGTACTTC
-,-,TRBV10-2,TRBJ2-7,CASSPSTASALPYEQYF,TGCGCCAGCAGCCCCTCGACGGCAAGCGCCCTACCCTACGAGCAGTACTTC
TRBD1,-,TRBV27,TRBJ1-5,CASSPQTGIYSNQPQHF,TGTGCCAGCAGTCCTCAGACAGGGATCTACAGCAATCAGCCCCAGCATTTT
-,-,TRBV5-1,TRBJ1-6,CASSLEGFGDVPLHF,TGCGCCAGCAGCTTAGAGGGGTTCGGGGACGTACCCCTCCACTTT
TRBD2,-,TRBV7-6,TRBJ2-7,CASSLMAGGDSEQYF,TGTGCCAGCAGCCTAATGGCGGGAGGCGACTCCGAGCAGTACTTC
TRBD1,-,TRBV6-5,TRBJ1-2,CASSYSWDSGYGYTF,TGTGCCAGCAGTTACTCCTGGGACAGCGGGTATGGCTACACCTTC
-,once,TRBV11-2,TRBJ1-6,CASSFGYSNSPLHF,TGTGCCAGCAGCTTTGGGTACAGTAATTCACCCCTCCACTTT
TRBD1,once,TRBV6-6,TRBJ2-7,CASRHRHDRDYEQYF,TGTGCCAGCAGACACCGACACGACAGGGACTACGAGCAGTACTTC
-,-,TRBV19,TRBJ2-3,CASSIQVSTDTQYF,TGTGCCAGTAGTATTCAGGTTAGCACAGATACGCAGTATTTT
TRBD2,-,TRBV10-3,TRBJ2-7,CATRLAGASYEQYF,TGTGCCACAAGACTAGCGGGAGCCTCCTACGAGCAGTACTTC
-,-,TRBV2,TRBJ1-1,CASSLTEGNTEAFF,TGTGCCAGCAGCCTGACGGAAGGGAACACTGAAGCTTTCTTT
-,-,TRBV7-9,TRBJ1-2,CASSLGADSGYGYTF,TGTGCCAGCAGCTTAGGAGCGGACTCCGGCTATGGCTACACCTTC
TRBD2,-,TRBV7-2,TRBJ2-7,CASSLYVAGEREQYF,TGTGCCAGCAGCTTATACGTAGCGGGAGAGCGCGAGCAGTACTTC
-,-,TRBV6-6,TRBJ2-3,CASSYAWVQGGDTQYF,TGTGCCAGCAGTTACGCGTGGGTACAGGGTGGGGATACGCAGTATTTT
-,-,TRBV10-1,TRBJ2-7,CASSESRGRNYEQYF,TGCGCCAGCAGTGAGTCCCGAGGCAGAAACTACGAGCAGTACTTC
-,-,TRBV6-5,TRBJ1-5,CASSGVYHNQPQHF,TGTGCCAGCAGTGGGGTCTATCACAATCAGCCCCAGCATTTT
-,-,TRBV15,TRBJ2-5,CATSTGIQETQYF,TGTGCCACCAGCACCGGAATCCAAGAGACCCAGTACTTC
TRBD2,-,TRBV6-1,TRBJ2-1,CASIRTSGDNEQFF,TGTGCCAGCATCAGGACTAGCGGGGACAATGAGCAGTTCTTC
TRBD2,-,TRBV30,TRBJ2-3,CAWSVAAGGGQYF,TGTGCCTGGAGTGTTGCAGCGGGAGGCGGGCAGTATTTT
TRBD2,-,TRBV5-1,TRBJ2-5,CASSLVPSGPEETQYF,TGCGCCAGCAGCTTGGTTCCTAGCGGGCCAGAAGAGACCCAGTACTTC
-,-,TRBV6-5,TRBJ1-4,CASSDRADNEKLFF,TGTGCCAGCAGTGACAGAGCCGATAATGAAAAACTGTTTTTT
-,-,TRBV21-1,TRBJ1-2,CASSARGSYGYTF,TGTGCCAGCAGCGCTCGGGGGTCCTATGGCTACACCTTC
-,-,TRBV19,TRBJ2-3,CASMGSAGRSDTQYF,TGTGCCAGTATGGGATCGGCGGGAAGGTCAGATACGCAGTATTTT